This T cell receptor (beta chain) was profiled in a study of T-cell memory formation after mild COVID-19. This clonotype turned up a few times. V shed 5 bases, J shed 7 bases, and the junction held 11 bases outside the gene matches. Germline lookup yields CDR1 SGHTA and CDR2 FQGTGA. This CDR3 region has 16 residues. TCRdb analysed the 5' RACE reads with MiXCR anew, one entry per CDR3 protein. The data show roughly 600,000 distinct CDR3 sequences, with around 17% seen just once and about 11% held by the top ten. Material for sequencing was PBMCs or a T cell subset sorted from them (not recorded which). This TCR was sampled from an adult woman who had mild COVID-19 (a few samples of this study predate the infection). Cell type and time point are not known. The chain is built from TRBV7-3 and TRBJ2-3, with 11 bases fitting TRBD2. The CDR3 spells CASSPLTSGNIYTQYF. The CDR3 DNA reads TGTGCCAGCAGCCCATTGACTAGCGGGAATATATATACGCAGTATTTT.